This T cell receptor (gamma chain) comes out of a study of intestinal T cells in coeliac disease (TCRdb year 2020). Some background on the complete study: Coeliac patients were found to be much younger than controls, with mean ages of about 15 versus 50 years recorded in the TRG cohort. The TCR-delta (TRD) cohort included duodenal biopsies from roughly ten coeliac disease patients and roughly ten non-coeliac controls. A second, larger TCR-gamma (TRG) cohort comprised duodenal biopsies from some 36 coeliac disease patients and 21 non-coeliac controls.

Library creation used multiplex PCR. The instrument given in TCRdb is Ion Torrent PGM. TRG repertoires were amplified from approximately 220 ng of biopsy DNA with the LymphoTrack kit, in which Illumina adapters are carried by the primers. TRG amplicons were purified with AMPure XP beads, quantified on a 2100 Bioanalyzer, and pooled equimolarly. Sequencing of TRG libraries was performed on an Ion PGM instrument. On the authors' methods: FastX removed reads in which more than 10% of nucleotides fell below the per-patient third-quartile quality score. IMGT/HighV-QUEST was used to align the reads, assigning V, D and J genes, identifying CDR3 regions and assessing functionality. After the sequences were translated into amino acids, every sequence predicted to be non-functional was thrown out. CDR3s were broken into kmers both with and without positional annotation, kmer frequencies were analysed by PCA, and samples were clustered using each of the 1023 combinations of PCs 1-10. Classification was validated by leave-one-out cross-validation, in which parameters were re-optimised on the remaining samples each time. Shannon diversity was calculated with the vegan R package from repeated random subsamples, each the size of the lowest read count. Public reads were reanalyzed in TCRdb with CATT, and rows carrying the same DNA were merged afterwards. The V and J calls follow TCRdb's processing rather than the paper's. Within this sample are under 750 gamma-chain clones, with roughly 47% of them counted one time only. The leading ten clones occupy approximately 15% of the sample.

The full study reports these points: A significant age difference was observed between coeliac and control groups, although significant classification was not yielded by an age-split analysis. FFPE-derived DNA was found to be relatively degraded, and loss of a proportion of TCR sequences in each sample was likely caused by this degradation. It was not possible to tell repeated CDR3 amino acid sequences apart from PCR duplicates. All 22 biopsies in training were correctly classified by TRD kmer-based clustering, and a leave-one-out accuracy of about 92% was reported. Of about 54 biopsies, around 51 (about 94%) were correctly classified by TRG clustering, which had a reported leave-one-out accuracy of about 90%.

For each case, genomic DNA was isolated from ten 5-um FFPE scrolls with the QIAamp DNA FFPE tissue kit. Classification of coeliac disease based on the TCR repertoire was tested using fully anonymised formalin-fixed paraffin-embedded duodenal biopsies that were surplus to diagnostic needs. This clone is categorized as large (0.1 to 1%). Its antigen specificity is not known. There are no base qualities to consult, and no much larger clone falls within one base. This sample includes further DNA sequences coding for the same CDR3. CDR1 and CDR2, looked up from the germline V gene, are EGSTGY and YDSYTSSV. There are 9 amino acids in the CDR3, from cysteine to phenylalanine inclusive. Only CDR3 DNA is held: 27 bases, read in frame from base 1. V is trimmed back by 8 bases and J by 7 bases, and the junction contains 2 bases that no gene match accounts for.

Sequencing was performed on a duodenal biopsy. Recombination linked TRGV4 to TRGJ1 or TRGJ2. The sequence came from a human donor with celiac disease. The DNA sequence is as follows: TGTGCCACCTACTATAAGAAACTCTTT. The encoded protein is CATYYKKLF.